The next 12 T cell receptor beta chains were all read from a single sample in a study of T cell repertoires in cytomegalovirus infection. MiXCR, run by TCRdb on the reads, gives a single entry per CDR3 protein. The repertoire consists of some 940,000 distinct CDR3 sequences, with less than 35% occurring once and the leading ten covering about an eighth. Their cognate antigens are unknown. The sequencing used cultured CD8+ T cells from PBMCs, collected from culture after CMV antigen stimulation. The origin of the receptors is a human donor in good health (CMV status not recorded). Some clones in this sample may be carry-over from other donors' samples.

The chain employs TRBV6-1 and TRBJ1-5; D might be TRBD1 (5 bases). The V end lost 11 bases, the J end lost 4 bases, and 18 bases lay between the germline ends. In germline, CDR1 is MNHNS, CDR2 SASEGT. CDR3 length equals 14 residues. The CDR3 region is CAGSRTSYNQPQHF. In DNA form, the CDR3 reads TGTGCCGGATCGCGGACAAGTTATAATCAGCCCCAGCATTTT.

This clonotype appeared once. V usage is TRBV12-3 or TRBV12-4 and J usage is TRBJ1-2; 8 bases agree with TRBD1. This CDR3 comprises 16 residues. The J segment lost 3 bases and the V segment lost 4 bases, leaving 10 bases of the junction unmatched. The CDR3 sequence: CASSWGTGEIDYGYTF. The DNA for the CDR3 is TGTGCCAGCAGTTGGGGGACAGGTGAAATCGACTATGGCTACACCTTC.

This sequence joins TRBV5-1 and TRBJ2-7; tentative D call: TRBD1 (6 bases). Trimming cost V 4 bases and J 1 base, with 18 bases left between them. The CDR3 covers 16 residues. Per germline, CDR1 SGHRS and CDR2 YFSETQ. CDR3 in DNA: TGCGCCAGCAGCACTAAGACGGACAGTCGTTCCTACGAGCAGTACGTC. The encoded protein is CASSTKTDSRSYEQYV.

Only a few counts were recorded for this clonotype. V usage is TRBV19 and J usage is TRBJ1-5; D is possibly TRBD1 (5 bases). The CDR3 is 17 residues long. V gave up 5 bases and J gave up 0 bases, with 17 bases separating them. The germline V gene has CDR1 LNHDA and CDR2 SQIVND (reference sequence). CDR3: CASSLPTAYYSNQPQHF. For the CDR3, the DNA is TGTGCCAGTAGTCTGCCGACAGCCTATTATAGCAATCAGCCCCAGCATTTT. Drawing the rest from reference TRBV19 and TRBJ1-5, the complete variable domain is DGGITQSPKYLFRKEGQNVTLSCEQNLNHDAMYWYRQDPGQGLRLIYYSQIVNDFQKGDIAEGYSVSREKKESFPLTVTSAQKNPTAFYLCASSLPTAYYSNQPQHFGDGTRLSIL.

This clonotype was counted a few times. This chain links TRBV7-6 with TRBJ1-1, with 8 nucleotides matching TRBD1. Germline CDR1 SGHVS, CDR2 FNYEAQ. The CDR3 has 14 residues. V lost 5 bases, J lost 4 bases, and 6 bases stayed unmatched. For the CDR3, the DNA is TGTGCCAGCAGCCCAGGGGGCCTGGGCACTGAAGCTTTCTTT. This codes for CASSPGGLGTEAFF. Full variable domain (rest looked up from reference TRBV7-6 and TRBJ1-1): GAGVSQSPRYKVTKRGQDVALRCDPISGHVSLYWYRQALGQGPEFLTYFNYEAQQDKSGLPNDRFSAERPEGSISTLTIQRTEQRDSAMYRCASSPGGLGTEAFFGQGTRLTVV.

V is TRBV5-6 and J is TRBJ1-1; D gene unclear. Per germline, CDR1 SGHDT and CDR2 YYEEEE. V lost 5 bases to trimming and J lost 1 base, with 12 bases between them. The CDR3 length is 14 residues. CDR3 loop: CASSVRAWNTEAFF. CDR3 nucleotides: TGTGCCAGCAGTGTGAGGGCATGGAACACTGAAGCTTTCTTT.

As regards this clonotype: A read error may explain this, as a much larger clone is one base away. The rearrangement joins TRBV28 to TRBJ2-1, with D tentatively TRBD1 (6 bases). Germline CDR1 is MDHEN and CDR2 is SYDVKM. This CDR3 region has 16 residues. The CDR3 nucleotides read TGTGCCAGCAGTTTATGGGACAGCCTTCCCTACAATGGGCAGTTCTTC. Translation gives CASSLWDSLPYNGQFF. The full variable domain, rest sourced from reference TRBV28 and TRBJ2-1, is DVKVTQSSRYLVKRTGEKVFLECVQDMDHENMFWYRQDPGLGLRLIYFSYDVKMKEKGDIPEGYSVSREKKERFSLILESASTNQTSMYLCASSLWDSLPYNGQFFGPGTRLTVL.

As to this clonotype: One base away lies a much larger clone, so this may be a sequencing read error. The chain has TRBV7-6 and TRBJ1-6; 7 bases fit TRBD1. There are 14 residues in the CDR3. Germline V gene sequence: CDR1 SGHVS, CDR2 FNYEAQ. The CDR3 DNA sequence: TGTGCCAGCAGTTCCGGGACAGCTTTAAGACCCCCCCACTTT. Amino acid sequence: CASSSGTALRPPHF.

This clonotype was counted a few times. The chain carries TRBV7-8 and TRBJ1-2; a possible D gene is TRBD1 (5 bases). V lost 7 bases and J lost 1, with 16 bases in between. The V gene's germline CDR1 is SGHVS and CDR2 FQNEAQ. This CDR3 region has 15 residues. CDR3 protein: CASTDGRGVNYGYTF. The CDR3 nucleotides are TGTGCCAGCACCGACGGAAGGGGAGTTAACTATGGCTACACCTTC.

As regards this clonotype: A much more abundant neighbour one base away suggests this may be a read error. J is TRBJ1-1 and V is TRBV7-2; D gene ambiguous. Germline CDR1 SGHTA, CDR2 FQGNSA. There are 14 residues in the CDR3. CDR3 amino acids: CANSLGLWDTEAFF. CDR3 in DNA: TGTGCCAACAGCTTAGGGCTGTGGGATACTGAAGCTTTCTTT.

This clonotype was detected once. The chain combines TRBV29-1 with TRBJ1-1, with 7 bases lining up with TRBD1. In germline, CDR1 is SQVTM, CDR2 ANQGSEA. V shed 0 bases and J 10 bases; nucleotides not matched to a gene: 8. CDR3 length equals 13 residues. The CDR3 region is CSVEDRTGPGAFF. CDR3 sequence (DNA): TGCAGCGTTGAAGATCGGACAGGCCCCGGAGCTTTCTTT.

This clonotype was seen more than once but under ten times. The V gene is TRBV19, the J gene TRBJ2-5; 9 bases align to TRBD2. Unmatched junction bases numbered 12, after V lost 5 bases and J lost 5 bases. Per germline, CDR1 LNHDA and CDR2 SQIVND (reference sequence). The CDR3 loop spans 16 amino acids. The CDR3 is CASSLSSGERLETQYF. CDR3 nucleotides: TGTGCCAGTAGTCTATCTAGCGGGGAGAGATTGGAGACCCAGTACTTC.